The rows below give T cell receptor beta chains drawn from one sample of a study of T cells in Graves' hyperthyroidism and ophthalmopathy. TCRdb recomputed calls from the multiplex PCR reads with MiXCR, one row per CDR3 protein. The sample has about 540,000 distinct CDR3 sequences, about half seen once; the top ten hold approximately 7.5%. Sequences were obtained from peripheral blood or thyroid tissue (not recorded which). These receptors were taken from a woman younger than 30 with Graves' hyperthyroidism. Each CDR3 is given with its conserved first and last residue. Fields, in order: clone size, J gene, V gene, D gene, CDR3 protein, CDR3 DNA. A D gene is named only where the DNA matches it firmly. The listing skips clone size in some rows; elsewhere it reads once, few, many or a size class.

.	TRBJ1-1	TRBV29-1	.	CSLAGTTPRRTEAFF	TGCAGCTTAGCGGGGACCACCCCTAGGCGGACTGAAGCTTTCTTT
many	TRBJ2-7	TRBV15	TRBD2	CATSRLAGGFSYEQYF	TGTGCCACCAGCAGACTAGCGGGAGGTTTCTCCTACGAGCAGTACTTC
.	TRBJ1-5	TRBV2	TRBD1	CASSKQGVGQPQHF	TGTGCCAGCAGTAAACAGGGGGTGGGTCAGCCCCAGCATTTT
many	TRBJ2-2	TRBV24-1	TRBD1	CATSRTGGYDTGELFF	TGTGCCACCAGTCGGACAGGAGGTTATGACACCGGGGAGCTGTTTTTT
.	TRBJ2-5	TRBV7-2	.	CASSLTRVSTGETQYF	TGTGCCAGCAGCTTAACGAGAGTGTCCACCGGGGAGACCCAGTACTTC
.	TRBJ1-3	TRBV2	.	CASRETHSGNTIYF	TGTGCCAGCAGGGAGACACATTCTGGAAACACCATATATTTT
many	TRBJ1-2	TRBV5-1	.	CASSFEGNYGYTF	TGCGCCAGCAGCTTCGAGGGGAACTATGGCTACACCTTC
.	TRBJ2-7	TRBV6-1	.	CASSDKASRRHEQYF	TGTGCCAGCAGTGATAAAGCTAGCCGACGGCACGAGCAGTACTTC
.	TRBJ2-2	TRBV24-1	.	CATSGFGTGELFF	TGTGCCACCAGTGGTTTTGGCACCGGGGAGCTGTTTTTT
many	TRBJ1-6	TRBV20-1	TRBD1	CSAPRPDRGIYSPLHF	TGCAGTGCTCCCCGCCCAGACAGGGGGATTTATTCACCCCTCCACTTT
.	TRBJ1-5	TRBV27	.	CASSLLENQPQHF	TGTGCCAGCAGTTTATTGGAGAATCAGCCCCAGCATTTT
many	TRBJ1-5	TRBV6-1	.	CASSEIEQGLRQHF	.
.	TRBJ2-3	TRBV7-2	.	CASRLRSGSTDTQYF	TGTGCCAGCAGGCTTCGGAGCGGGAGCACAGATACGCAGTATTTT
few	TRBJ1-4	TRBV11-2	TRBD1	CASSSPDRGNEKLFF	TGTGCCAGCAGCTCCCCGGACAGGGGGAATGAAAAACTGTTTTTT
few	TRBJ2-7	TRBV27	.	CASSMSDTSYEQYF	TGTGCCAGCAGTATGAGTGACACCTCCTACGAGCAGTACTTC
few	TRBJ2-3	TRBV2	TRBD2	CASSDTSGRRDTQYF	TGTGCCAGCAGTGATACTAGCGGGAGAAGAGATACGCAGTATTTT
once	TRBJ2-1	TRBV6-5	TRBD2	CASSYSGTSVNEQFF	TGTGCCAGCAGTTACTCCGGGACTAGCGTGAATGAGCAGTTCTTC